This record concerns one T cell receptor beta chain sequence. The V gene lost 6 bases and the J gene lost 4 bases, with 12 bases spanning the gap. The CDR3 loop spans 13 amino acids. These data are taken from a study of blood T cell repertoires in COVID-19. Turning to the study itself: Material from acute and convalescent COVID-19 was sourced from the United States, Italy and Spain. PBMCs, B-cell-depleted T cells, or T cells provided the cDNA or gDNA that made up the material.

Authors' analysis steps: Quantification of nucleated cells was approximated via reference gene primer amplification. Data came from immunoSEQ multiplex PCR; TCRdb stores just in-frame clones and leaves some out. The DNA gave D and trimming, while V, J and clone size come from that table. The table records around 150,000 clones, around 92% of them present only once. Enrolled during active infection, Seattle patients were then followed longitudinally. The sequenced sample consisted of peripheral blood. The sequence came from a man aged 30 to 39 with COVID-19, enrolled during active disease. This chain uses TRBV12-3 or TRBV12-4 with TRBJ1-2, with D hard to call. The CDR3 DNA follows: TGTGCCAGCAGCCCTGGCGAGGGCTATGGCTACACCTTC. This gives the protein CASSPGEGYGYTF.